A selection of T cell receptor beta chains follows, all from one sample in a study of T cells in Graves' hyperthyroidism and ophthalmopathy. From the multiplex PCR reads, TCRdb called clonotypes with MiXCR, one entry per CDR3 protein. The data contain roughly 110,000 distinct CDR3 sequences, approximately 16% of them singletons. Sequenced input: blood. These receptors originate from a woman between 50 and 59 years old with Graves' hyperthyroidism. The CDR3 runs from the conserved cysteine through the conserved F or W. The order of the fields is D gene, V gene, clone size, J gene, CDR3 protein, CDR3 DNA. The D gene is left open where the match is weak. Size tells how often a clone was seen (once, few, many) or the class of an expanded clone, and some rows leave it out.

TRBD1	TRBV19	few	TRBJ1-5	CASSFLDRGGNQPRHF	TGTGCCAGTAGTTTCCTGGACAGGGGTGGCAATCAGCCCCGGCATTTT
TRBD2	TRBV11-2	NA	TRBJ2-1	CASSKRTSGAYNEQFF	TGTGCCAGCAGCAAACGGACTAGCGGGGCCTACAATGAGCAGTTCTTC
TRBD2	TRBV4-1	many	TRBJ2-7	CASSPMGTSVDEQYF	TGCGCCAGCAGCCCGATGGGGACTAGCGTAGACGAGCAGTACTTC
TRBD2	TRBV20-1	many	TRBJ2-1	CSARTRRELAGVSYNEQFF	TGCAGTGCTAGAACCCGCAGGGAACTAGCGGGGGTCTCCTACAATGAGCAGTTCTTC
TRBD1	TRBV6-2/TRBV6-3	many	TRBJ1-2	CASTDIPGGVYGYTF	TGTGCCAGCACAGATATTCCAGGGGGCGTCTATGGCTACACCTTC
TRBD2	TRBV11-2	many	TRBJ2-1	CASTLTGTIYNEQFF	TGTGCCAGCACCCTCACCGGGACTATTTACAATGAGCAGTTCTTC
TRBD1	TRBV20-1	many	TRBJ1-4	CSAGAGTGAEKLFF	TGCAGTGCTGGGGCCGGGACAGGGGCTGAAAAACTGTTTTTT
NA	TRBV12-3/TRBV12-4	NA	TRBJ1-1	CASSDNYGTTEAFF	TGTGCCAGCAGTGACAACTACGGGACCACTGAAGCTTTCTTT
NA	TRBV5-5	many	TRBJ1-5	CASSLEPQQPQHF	TGTGCCAGCAGCTTGGAGCCCCAACAGCCCCAGCATTTT
NA	TRBV11-2	many	TRBJ1-1	CASSSFPDRLNTEAFF	TGTGCCAGCAGCTCCTTCCCCGACAGATTGAACACTGAAGCTTTCTTT
TRBD1	TRBV7-8	NA	TRBJ1-1	CASITGTVNTEAFF	TGTGCCAGCATAACCGGGACAGTGAACACTGAAGCTTTCTTT
NA	TRBV29-1	many	TRBJ1-2	CSVVDEDNYGYTF	TGCAGCGTTGTTGATGAGGACAACTATGGCTACACCTTC
NA	TRBV7-9	many	TRBJ2-3	CASSLAGVVDTQYF	TGTGCCAGCAGCTTAGCGGGAGTGGTGGATACGCAGTATTTT
NA	TRBV5-1	many	TRBJ2-1	CASRRDVSSYNEQFF	TGCGCCAGCAGGCGGGACGTAAGCTCCTACAATGAGCAGTTCTTC
NA	TRBV20-1	many	TRBJ2-1	CSPFGVRGSEQFF	TGCAGCCCCTTCGGGGTGAGAGGGAGTGAGCAGTTCTTC
NA	TRBV28	many	TRBJ2-5	CASSLGRELETQYF	TGTGCCAGCAGCCTGGGTCGGGAATTGGAGACCCAGTACTTC
TRBD1	TRBV2	NA	TRBJ1-1	CASSPDRGPIEAFF	TGTGCCAGCAGTCCGGACAGGGGGCCTATTGAAGCTTTCTTT
NA	TRBV9	many	TRBJ2-2	CASSVSPHEGATGELFF	TGTGCCAGCAGCGTCTCGCCCCACGAGGGCGCGACCGGGGAGCTGTTTTTT
TRBD2	TRBV28	many	TRBJ2-5	CASSSLAGDGPVETQYF	TGTGCCAGCAGTTCCTTAGCGGGAGATGGGCCTGTTGAGACCCAGTACTTC
NA	TRBV28	many	TRBJ2-5	CASSSPGLQETQYF	TGTGCCAGCAGCTCACCGGGACTCCAAGAGACCCAGTACTTC
NA	TRBV19	NA	TRBJ1-5	CASNFGDTDQPQHF	TGTGCCAGTAACTTCGGGGACACAGATCAGCCCCAGCATTTT
NA	TRBV7-3	many	TRBJ1-3	CASSLDGYSGNTIYF	TGTGCCAGCAGCTTAGACGGCTACTCTGGAAACACCATATATTTT
NA	TRBV11-1	NA	TRBJ1-4	CASSLGGGGTPEKLFF	TGTGCCAGCAGCTTAGGAGGCGGTGGGACGCCCGAAAAACTGTTTTTT
TRBD1	TRBV20-1	many	TRBJ1-1	CSGLAGGGAAFF	TGCAGTGGATTAGCAGGGGGGGGGGCGGCTTTCTTT
TRBD2	TRBV3-1	many	TRBJ2-3	CASSQIAGVDDTQYF	TGTGCCAGCAGCCAAATAGCGGGAGTCGACGATACGCAGTATTTT
NA	TRBV9	many	TRBJ1-6	CASSVGTATNSPLHF	TGTGCCAGCAGCGTAGGAACAGCCACTAATTCACCCCTCCACTTT
TRBD1	TRBV20-1	NA	TRBJ2-4	CSASGTGNSKNIQYF	TGCAGTGCGTCCGGGACAGGGAACTCCAAAAACATTCAGTACTTC
TRBD2	TRBV6-2/TRBV6-3	NA	TRBJ2-7	CASSGRTSGKYEQYF	TGTGCCAGCAGTGGGAGGACTAGCGGGAAATACGAGCAGTACTTC
NA	TRBV7-9	many	TRBJ2-5	CASSLVWGETQYF	TGTGCCAGCAGCTTAGTTTGGGGAGAGACCCAGTACTTC
TRBD1	TRBV6-1	many	TRBJ2-5	CASSRTGRSETQYF	TGTGCCAGCAGTAGGACAGGGAGATCTGAGACCCAGTACTTC
NA	TRBV12-3/TRBV12-4	many	TRBJ2-5	CASTKSGAETQYF	TGTGCCAGCACAAAGTCGGGGGCAGAGACCCAGTACTTC
TRBD2	TRBV4-1	many	TRBJ2-1	CASSSRLAGVYNEQFF	TGCGCCAGCAGCTCCCGCCTAGCGGGGGTCTACAATGAGCAGTTCTTC
TRBD1	TRBV6-2/TRBV6-3	once	TRBJ2-1	CASSQSFLKPGQGDNEQFF	TGTGCCAGCAGTCAATCTTTTCTAAAACCGGGACAGGGGGACAATGAGCAGTTCTTC
NA	TRBV20-1	many	TRBJ2-3	CSARAGADTQYF	TGCAGTGCTAGAGCGGGGGCAGATACGCAGTATTTT
NA	TRBV4-1	NA	TRBJ1-6	CASSQVQIESPLHF	TGCGCCAGCAGCCAAGTGCAGATTGAGTCACCCCTCCACTTT
TRBD2	TRBV13	many	TRBJ2-5	CASSLGGLAGQETQYF	TGTGCCAGCAGCTTAGGCGGGCTAGCGGGGCAAGAGACCCAGTACTTC
TRBD2	TRBV6-6	many	TRBJ2-1	CASSYSRLADNEQFF	TGTGCCAGCAGTTACTCACGACTAGCGGACAATGAGCAGTTCTTC
TRBD1	TRBV29-1	many	TRBJ2-1	CSVVIWDRAPGEFF	TGCAGCGTTGTCATTTGGGACAGGGCGCCTGGCGAGTTCTTC
TRBD1	TRBV2	many	TRBJ1-6	CASSFRGRDSPLHF	TGTGCCAGCAGCTTCAGGGGGCGCGATTCACCCCTCCACTTT
TRBD2	TRBV19	many	TRBJ2-2	CASSINSRLPAGYTGELFF	TGTGCCAGTAGTATTAATTCGAGGTTGCCAGCGGGATACACCGGGGAGCTGTTTTTT
TRBD2	TRBV2	many	TRBJ2-1	CASRARLAGGLTSSYNEQFF	TGTGCCAGCAGGGCCAGACTAGCGGGAGGTCTCACTTCCTCCTACAATGAGCAGTTCTTC